One and the same sample provided the 27 T cell receptor beta chains below, sequenced in a study of blood T cell repertoires in COVID-19. Only in-frame clones appear in the TCRdb table, and some are missing; sequencing was by immunoSEQ multiplex PCR. Found here are a few hundred thousand clones, about nine tenths of them singletons; the top ten hold approximately 12%. The sequenced sample was peripheral blood. The receptors derive from a woman aged 45 to 65 with COVID-19, enrolled during active disease.

The chain recombines TRBV19 with TRBJ2-3; D is ambiguous. This CDR3 is built from 13 residues. V was trimmed by 8 bases and J by 1 base, leaving 10 bases between them. Germline loops: CDR1 LNHDA, CDR2 SQIVND (reference sequence). The chain's CDR3 is CASHPTGTDTQYF. The CDR3 nucleotides are TGTGCCAGTCATCCCACAGGCACAGATACGCAGTATTTT.

The gene calls are TRBV30 and TRBJ2-5, with TRBD1 identical over 9 bases. Germline V gene lookup returns CDR1 GTSNPN and CDR2 SVGIG (reference sequence). CDR3 size: 18 residues. V lost 1 base to trimming and J lost 1 base; unmatched junction nucleotides: 13. Here the CDR3 DNA reads TGTGCCTGGAGTGGGCTATCTGGGACAGGGAGACCCCAAGAGACCCAGTACTTC. This translates into CAWSGLSGTGRPQETQYF.

The chain is built from TRBV9 and TRBJ2-3; weak D call: TRBD1 (5 bases). The CDR3 loop spans 15 amino acids. Trimming shortened V by 3 bases and J by 4 bases, and 15 bases separated the two germline ends. Germline values: CDR1 SGDLS, CDR2 YYNGEE. The CDR3 loop reads CASSETGSQADTQYF. In nucleotides, the CDR3 is TGTGCCAGCAGCGAAACAGGTTCGCAGGCAGATACGCAGTATTTT.

The chain combines TRBV24-1 with TRBJ1-2; TRBD1 might be the D (6 bases). This CDR3 contains 16 residues. Germline CDR1 KGHDR, CDR2 SFDVKD. V dropped 3 bases and J dropped 6 bases, with 19 bases sitting between them. CDR3 DNA sequence: TGTGCCACCAGTGATCCCTCGGGGGGCGACGTAGATGGCTACACCTTC. It encodes CATSDPSGGDVDGYTF.

V usage is TRBV29-1 and J usage is TRBJ1-2; D might be TRBD1 (6 bases). Trimming cost V 1 base and J 2 bases, with 8 bases left between them. This CDR3 contains 13 residues. Germline V CDR1 and CDR2: SQVTM, ANQGSEA. The CDR3 nucleotides read TGCAGCGTTGAAGGGGACACCAACTATGGCTACACCTTC. Translating gives CSVEGDTNYGYTF.

J is TRBJ2-4 and V is TRBV5-8, with D maybe TRBD2 (5 bases). V was cut by 6 bases and J by 4 bases, with 23 bases left in between. The CDR3 length is 17 residues. Germline CDR1 SGHTS, CDR2 YDEGEE. The DNA of the CDR3 is TGTGCCAGCAACGGGGTTCGACCGGGCAGAGGTAAAAACATTCAGTACTTC. Amino acids: CASNGVRPGRGKNIQYF.

The V call is TRBV7-8, the J call TRBJ2-7; 9 nucleotides match TRBD1. The CDR3 consists of 15 residues. V shed 4 bases, J shed 2 bases, and the junction held 6 bases outside the gene matches. Germline-derived CDR1 and CDR2 are SGHVS and FQNEAQ. The CDR3 nucleotides read TGTGCCAGCAGCTCCGACCGGGACAGGGCCTACGAGCAGTACTTC. This translates into CASSSDRDRAYEQYF.

Remarks on this clone: The same CDR3 arises from other DNA sequences in this sample as well. This chain joins TRBV3-1 (or the pseudogene TRBV3-2) and TRBJ2-7; possibly TRBD1 for D (6 bases). Trimming shortened V by 1 base and J by 4 bases, and 8 bases separated the two germline ends. The CDR3 is 13 amino acids. CDR1 LGHDT and CDR2 YNNKEL come from the germline V gene (reference sequence). The CDR3 bases are TGTGCCAGCAGCCAAGGCAGGGGTTACGAGCAGTACTTC. The encoded protein is CASSQGRGYEQYF.

The CDR3 is CASSKPGQGYGYTF. The CDR3 bases are TGTGCCAGCAGCAAACCGGGACAGGGATATGGCTACACCTTC. J is TRBJ1-2 and V is TRBV21-1; the table names TRBD1, a call not compared with the DNA. TRBV21-1 is classified as a pseudogene. The CDR3 length is 14 residues.

The chain carries TRBV30 and TRBJ2-7, with 11 bases matching TRBD2. The V and J ends lost 0 bases and 8 bases, in that order; junction bases with no gene match: 15. In germline, CDR1 is GTSNPN, CDR2 SVGIG (reference sequence). This CDR3 is built from 17 residues. The CDR3 is CAWSVGVAGGLPWKQYF. The CDR3 coding sequence is TGTGCCTGGAGTGTAGGGGTAGCGGGGGGGTTGCCGTGGAAGCAGTACTTC.

J is TRBJ1-2 and V is TRBV10-3; D remains ambiguous. Trimming left V 4 bases short and J 6 bases short, with 12 bases between. Germline CDR1 and CDR2: ENHRY and SYGVKD. The CDR3 runs 13 residues. This CDR3 reads CAISGTTEDGYTF. The CDR3 nucleotides read TGTGCCATCAGTGGGACCACGGAGGATGGCTACACCTTC.

This clone has just a few counts. V and J are TRBV2 and TRBJ1-1, with D tentatively TRBD1 (6 bases). In germline, CDR1 is SNHLY, CDR2 FYNNEI. Deletions cut 2 bases from V and 3 bases from J, with 10 bases between. The CDR3 is 14 residues long. The CDR3 loop is CASSEWGRDTEAFF. The CDR3 DNA reads TGTGCCAGCAGTGAATGGGGGCGGGACACTGAAGCTTTCTTT.

This chain connects TRBV20-1 to TRBJ1-6; D not resolved. This CDR3 region has 15 residues. V was trimmed by 3 bases and J by 3 bases, leaving 12 bases between them. Germline assignment: CDR1 DFQATT and CDR2 SNEGSKA (reference sequence). The DNA of the CDR3 is TGCAGTGCTAGTCTTCGGGGTGACTATAATTCACCCCTCCACTTT. Translating gives CSASLRGDYNSPLHF.

The chain links TRBV18 to TRBJ1-4, with D perhaps matching TRBD1 (6 bases). Germline CDR1 is KGHSH and CDR2 is LQKENI. The CDR3 covers 14 residues. V lost 2 bases, J lost 7 bases, and 11 bases lay in between. In nucleotides, the CDR3 is TGTGCCAGCTCACCAGAGGGGGTCGGTGAAAAACTGTTTTTT. Translating gives CASSPEGVGEKLFF.

This sequence joins TRBV6-5 and TRBJ1-1; no reliable D call. This CDR3 has 12 residues. Trimming pared 5 bases from V and 4 bases from J, leaving 8 bases between. Germline values: CDR1 MNHEY, CDR2 SVGAGI. The CDR3 sequence: CASSPDGTEAFF. CDR3 DNA sequence: TGTGCCAGCAGTCCAGATGGCACTGAAGCTTTCTTT.

The rearrangement joins TRBV10-3 to TRBJ1-1; no clear D gene. V was cut by 6 bases and J by 4 bases, with 12 bases left in between. This CDR3 region has 13 residues. The germline V gene has CDR1 ENHRY and CDR2 SYGVKD. CDR3 protein: CAIRSESGTEAFF. The DNA for the CDR3 is TGTGCCATCAGAAGCGAATCCGGCACTGAAGCTTTCTTT.

The chain combines TRBV5-1 with TRBJ2-6; 9 bases map to TRBD2. The V gene end was trimmed by 3 bases and the J gene end by 4 bases; junction bases not matched to a gene: 8. The CDR3 covers 17 residues. Per germline, CDR1 SGHRS and CDR2 YFSETQ. In DNA, the CDR3 is TGCGCCAGCAGCTCAGGACTAGCGCCACAGGGGGCCAACGTCCTGACTTTC. This codes for CASSSGLAPQGANVLTF.

V and J are TRBV6-5 and TRBJ1-6; no definite D call. Germline V gene data show CDR1 as MNHEY and CDR2 as SVGAGI. The CDR3 loop spans 14 amino acids. V was shortened by 5 bases and J by 7 bases, with 12 bases between the two germline ends. CDR3 DNA: TGTGCCAGCAGTATAGTAGAGAGGAATTCACCCCTCCACTTT. As protein: CASSIVERNSPLHF.

This clone showed up just a few times. The rearrangement joins TRBV7-2 to TRBJ2-7, with a possible D match to TRBD2 (6 bases). This CDR3 has 15 amino acids. V lost 3 bases and J 6 bases, leaving 18 bases between the germline ends. Germline values: CDR1 SGHTA, CDR2 FQGNSA. As DNA, the CDR3 is TGTGCCAGCAGCTTTAGCGGCGACGAACTCTCCGAGCAGTACTTC. Encoded protein: CASSFSGDELSEQYF.

The chain combines TRBV10-1 with TRBJ1-1, with D perhaps matching TRBD1 (6 bases). V was cut by 2 bases and J by 6 bases, with 13 bases left in between. Germline assignment: CDR1 WNHNN and CDR2 SYGVQD (reference sequence). The CDR3 is 14 amino acids. The DNA for the CDR3 is TGCGCCAGCAGTGAGCGGGGGGCGCGGGCTGAAGCTTTCTTT. Encoded protein: CASSERGARAEAFF.

V and J are TRBV28 and TRBJ1-6; D is uncertain. The germline V and J ends were trimmed by 3 bases and 9 bases, with 9 bases remaining between them. The CDR3 sequence is 13 residues long. The germline V gene has CDR1 MDHEN and CDR2 SYDVKM. The CDR3 DNA sequence: TGTGCCAGCAGTTTGGTCCAGATTTCACCCCTCCACTTT. Its translation: CASSLVQISPLHF.

J is TRBJ1-5 and V is TRBV7-8; D is ambiguous. V was cut by 0 bases and J by 15 bases, with 15 bases left in between. The CDR3 contains 13 residues. In germline, CDR1 is SGHVS, CDR2 FQNEAQ. The CDR3 loop reads CASSLAPQAQPHF. CDR3 sequence (DNA): TGTGCCAGCAGCTTAGCCCCCCAGGCCCAGCCGCATTTT.

J is TRBJ2-2 and V is TRBV9; possible D gene TRBD1, 7 bases. With 4 bases removed from V and 3 bases from J, the gap between germline ends came to 16 bases. Germline V CDR1 and CDR2: SGDLS, YYNGEE. The CDR3 covers 16 residues. The CDR3 nucleotides are TGTGCCAGCAGCTCTTCCAGGGGGGCGGACACCGGGGAGCTGTTTTTT. Translation: CASSSSRGADTGELFF.

The gene calls are TRBV6-1 and TRBJ1-2; possibly TRBD1 for D (6 bases). Germline V gene data show CDR1 as MNHNS and CDR2 as SASEGT. CDR3 length equals 12 residues. Trimming stripped 5 bases from V and 5 bases from J, with 9 bases between. CDR3 region: CASSPGEYGYTF. CDR3 in DNA: TGTGCCAGCAGTCCAGGGGAATATGGCTACACCTTC.

Comments on this clone: Distinct nucleotide sequences in the sample also encode this CDR3. The chain recombines TRBV5-6 with TRBJ1-4; TRBD1 aligns across 9 bases. CDR3 length: 14 residues. Germline loops: CDR1 SGHDT, CDR2 YYEEEE. Germline trimming cut 0 bases from V and 8 bases from J; bases unmatched to any gene: 2. CDR3 amino acids: CASSLGTGVEKLFF. CDR3 bases: TGTGCCAGCAGCTTGGGGACAGGGGTAGAAAAACTGTTTTTT.

The chain couples TRBV2 to TRBJ2-1, with D possibly TRBD1 on 7 matching bases. V lost 8 bases and J 1 base, leaving 9 bases between the germline ends. CDR1 is SNHLY and CDR2 is FYNNEI in the germline V gene. CDR3 length equals 13 residues. The CDR3 is CASAGGSYNEQFF. The CDR3 bases are TGTGCCAGCGCAGGGGGGTCCTACAATGAGCAGTTCTTC.

This clone appeared once. J is TRBJ1-1 and V is TRBV18; tentative D call: TRBD1 (6 bases). Per the germline V gene, CDR1 is KGHSH and CDR2 is LQKENI. V was clipped by 3 bases and J by 3 bases, with 11 bases between them. The CDR3 covers 14 residues. The CDR3 DNA follows: TGTGCCAGCTCACCGGTACAGGGTGACACTGAAGCTTTCTTT. Its protein is CASSPVQGDTEAFF.